The text below deals with one TCR beta chain. Its antigen remains unidentified. TCRdb keeps only in-frame clones here, not all; method: immunoSEQ multiplex PCR. The data show fewer than 85,000 clones, approximately 90% seen once. This specimen comes from a study of OX40 agonist ivuxolimab in advanced cancers. Study in general: It was ivuxolimab, an agonistic anti-OX40 (CD134) antibody, that patients were treated with. Among those enrolled, mean age was around 55 years (range roughly 23 to 79) and 75% to 85% were male. Patients treated during dose escalation were battling hepatocellular carcinoma, melanoma, renal cell or head and neck cancer. Study outcomes and limitations: At 0.1-3.0 mg/kg, partial responders had clonal expansion among the lowest observed.

The germline gives CDR1 SGHVS, CDR2 FQNEAQ. This CDR3 has 16 amino acids. V dropped 6 bases and J dropped 6; count of bases not matched to a gene: 9. This sequence joins TRBV7-8 and TRBJ2-3, with 13 bases fitting TRBD2. The clonotype was recovered from an adult with an advanced solid tumor such as melanoma, head and neck, liver or kidney cancer. This material consisted of CD4+ or CD8+ T cells sorted from blood, taken in a trial of the OX40 agonist ivuxolimab. CDR3 sequence reads: CASSHRTSGRLDTQYF. CDR3 DNA: TGTGCCAGCAGTCATAGGACTAGCGGGAGACTCGATACGCAGTATTTT. Full variable domain (remainder filled in from reference TRBV7-8 and TRBJ2-3): GAGVSQSPRYKVAKRGQDVALRCDPISGHVSLFWYQQALGQGPEFLTYFQNEAQLDKSGLPSDRFFAERPEGSVSTLKIQRTQQEDSAVYLCASSHRTSGRLDTQYFGPGTRLTVL.